This passage covers 27 T cell receptor beta chains from one sample sequenced in a study of long-term antiretroviral therapy in people with HIV. The run of the v3.0 immunoSEQ assay was at survey level. Repertoires were generated with immunoSEQ multiplex PCR, while TCRdb's copy carries only in-frame clones and drops some. Of some 21,000 clones listed, roughly 84% are singletons. Sample: unsorted PBMCs, taken 0.2 years before starting antiretroviral therapy. Source of these receptors: a man in his late teens or twenties with HIV.

This clone has a handful of counts. The chain is built from TRBV19 and TRBJ2-7, with 7 bases identical to TRBD2. V lost 4 bases and J lost 6; bases outside the gene matches: 15. The CDR3 totals 16 residues. Germline CDR1 reads LNHDA; CDR2 reads SQIVND (reference sequence). CDR3 nucleotides: TGTGCCAGTAGTAGACCCCATGGGACTACCGCCTCCGAGCAGTACTTC. Protein: CASSRPHGTTASEQYF. The full variable domain, with the rest looked up from reference TRBV19 and TRBJ2-7, is DGGITQSPKYLFRKEGQNVTLSCEQNLNHDAMYWYRQDPGQGLRLIYYSQIVNDFQKGDIAEGYSVSREKKESFPLTVTSAQKNPTAFYLCASSRPHGTTASEQYFGPGTRLTVT.

The V and J genes are TRBV6-1 and TRBJ1-3, with a possible D match to TRBD1 (5 bases). Deletions cut 6 bases from V and 0 bases from J, with 12 bases between. The CDR3 has 15 residues. Germline V CDR1 and CDR2: MNHNS, SASEGT. DNA for the CDR3: TGTGCCAGCAGCGGGACGGCCTACTCTGGAAACACCATATATTTT. Encoded protein: CASSGTAYSGNTIYF.

The chain has TRBV27 and TRBJ1-2; D call uncertain. Germline loops: CDR1 MNHEY, CDR2 SMNVEV (reference sequence). The CDR3 length is 13 residues. With 4 bases removed from V and 4 bases from J, the gap between germline ends came to 10 bases. In DNA, the CDR3 is TGTGCCAGCAGTTCGGGCGGCTCCTATGGCTACACCTTC. Its protein is CASSSGGSYGYTF.

V and J are TRBV20-1 and TRBJ1-2; D call uncertain. Germline-derived CDR1 and CDR2 are DFQATT and SNEGSKA (reference sequence). The V gene lost 3 bases and the J gene lost 0 bases, with 2 bases spanning the gap. The CDR3 is made up of 11 amino acids. The CDR3 protein is CSASTNYGYTF. CDR3 sequence (DNA): TGCAGTGCTAGTACTAACTATGGCTACACCTTC.

The gene calls are TRBV6-5 and TRBJ2-3; D is perhaps TRBD1 or TRBD2 (5 bases each). Germline CDR1 reads MNHEY; CDR2 reads SVGAGI. V dropped 6 bases and J dropped 0 bases, with 13 bases sitting between them. This CDR3 has 15 amino acids. The CDR3, as DNA: TGTGCCAGCAGACCTATGGGACCTAGCACAGATACGCAGTATTTT. The encoded protein is CASRPMGPSTDTQYF.

The chain joins TRBV7-2 to TRBJ2-1; a possible D gene is TRBD1 (6 bases). Trimming took off 2 bases at V and 10 bases at J, with 12 bases between the two ends. The CDR3 contains 13 residues. CDR1 is SGHTA, CDR2 FQGNSA, per germline. Here the CDR3 reads CASSLPLDREQFF. The CDR3 region has the DNA TGTGCCAGCAGCTTACCCCTTGACAGGGAGCAGTTCTTC.

The J gene is TRBJ2-2, the V gene TRBV4-1, with 11 bases lining up with TRBD2. After removal of 1 base from V and 0 bases from J, the junction contained 4 bases not matched to a gene. CDR3 length: 18 amino acids. Germline V CDR1 and CDR2: MGHRA, YSYEKL. The CDR3 DNA reads as TGCGCCAGCAGCCAAGTAGCGGGAGGGGGGGCGAACACCGGGGAGCTGTTTTTT. Amino acid sequence: CASSQVAGGGANTGELFF.

This chain joins TRBV9 and TRBJ1-1; no definite D call. CDR1 is SGDLS, CDR2 YYNGEE, per germline. Trimming left V 1 base short and J 5 bases short, with 9 bases between. CDR3 length equals 13 residues. The CDR3 DNA is TGTGCCAGCAGCGTAAGGGAGACGACTGAAGCTTTCTTT. It translates to CASSVRETTEAFF.

V is TRBV4-3 and J is TRBJ2-3; 8 nucleotides match TRBD2. Germline CDR1 is LGHNA and CDR2 is YSLEER. Losses at the gene ends were 3 bases for V and 3 bases for J; bases not matched to a gene: 5. The CDR3 runs 15 residues. The CDR3 sequence is CASSQEASGTDTQYF. CDR3 DNA sequence: TGCGCCAGCAGCCAGGAGGCTAGCGGGACAGATACGCAGTATTTT.

The rearrangement joins TRBV29-1 to TRBJ2-7, with 10 bases identical to TRBD1. The V segment lost 7 bases and the J segment 5 bases; nucleotides outside the gene matches: 5. Germline CDR1 and CDR2: SQVTM and ANQGSEA. This CDR3 is 12 amino acids long. This CDR3 is CSGRQGADEQYF. The CDR3, as DNA: TGCAGCGGCCGACAGGGGGCGGACGAGCAGTACTTC.

The chain combines TRBV5-1 with TRBJ2-3, with a weak D call TRBD2 (6 bases). In germline, CDR1 is SGHRS, CDR2 YFSETQ. V was pared by 0 bases and J by 7 bases, with 12 bases between. This CDR3 region has 14 residues. CDR3 region: CASSLESEGNTQYF. In DNA, the CDR3 is TGCGCCAGCAGCTTGGAGTCGGAGGGTAATACGCAGTATTTT.

This clone occurred once. This chain connects TRBV7-2 to TRBJ1-3; D is unclear. V lost 4 bases, J lost 1 base, and 8 bases lay in between. The CDR3 has 14 amino acids. From germline, CDR1 is SGHTA and CDR2 FQGNSA. The CDR3 DNA follows: TGTGCCAGCAGCTCTGACACGTCTGGAAACACCATATATTTT. Amino acids: CASSSDTSGNTIYF.

The CDR3 reads CASSTYGQSQAFF. The DNA for the CDR3 is TGTGCCAGTAGTACCTATGGACAGTCCCAAGCTTTCTTT. The chain couples TRBV19 to TRBJ1-1; D may be TRBD1 (6 bases). The germline gives CDR1 LNHDA, CDR2 SQIVND (reference sequence). This CDR3 spans 13 amino acids. Trimming left V 4 bases short and J 9 bases short, with 15 bases between.

The chain joins TRBV5-5 to TRBJ1-1; no firm D call. The V gene's germline CDR1 is SGHKS and CDR2 YYEKEE (reference sequence). V was cut by 1 base and J by 4 bases, with 17 bases left in between. The CDR3 runs to 16 residues. CDR3 coding DNA: TGTGCCAGCAGCTTGATACACTGGGTCGAAGGCACTGAAGCTTTCTTT. This translates into CASSLIHWVEGTEAFF.

V usage is TRBV7-8 and J usage is TRBJ2-7, with no clear D. V lost 2 bases and J lost 2, with 10 bases in between. Germline V CDR1 and CDR2: SGHVS, FQNEAQ. The CDR3 runs to 14 residues. The CDR3 sequence is CASSLSGQTYEQYF. The CDR3 coding sequence is TGTGCCAGCAGCTTATCTGGTCAGACCTACGAGCAGTACTTC.

The CDR3 DNA is TGTGCCAGCAAGGGGGGGGCTGCCTTGGATACGCAGTATTTT. This encodes CASKGGAALDTQYF. This rearrangement joins TRBV2 to TRBJ2-3; weak D call: TRBD2 (7 bases). CDR1 and CDR2 (germline): SNHLY, FYNNEI. Between the trimmed V and J ends, which lost 7 bases and 6 bases, there was a span of 17 bases. The CDR3 sequence is 14 residues long.

This clone is a singleton in its sample. This rearrangement joins TRBV7-2 to TRBJ2-4; 8 bases fit TRBD1. The CDR3 has 15 amino acids. From germline, CDR1 is SGHTA and CDR2 FQGNSA. With V trimmed by 1 base and J by 9 bases, 8 bases remained unmatched. This CDR3 is CASSLGGTGVSIQYF. The CDR3 DNA reads TGTGCCAGCAGCTTAGGGGGGACAGGCGTGAGCATTCAGTACTTC.

This clone came up once. V and J are TRBV7-2 and TRBJ2-1, with D possibly TRBD2 on 6 matching bases. Per germline, CDR1 SGHTA and CDR2 FQGNSA. The V and J ends lost 4 bases and 6 bases respectively, with 13 bases between them. The CDR3 spans 14 residues. The CDR3 here is CASSSVGSGNEQFF. CDR3 in DNA: TGTGCCAGCAGCTCTGTAGGTAGCGGCAATGAGCAGTTCTTC.

CDR3 DNA sequence: TGTGCCAGCTCACGTCCAGCCGAGACCCAGTACTTC. Translated: CASSRPAETQYF. The chain combines TRBV18 with TRBJ2-5; no firm D call. The CDR3 runs 12 residues. The V end was cut by 4 bases, the J end by 5 bases, with 8 bases between. Germline V gene lookup returns CDR1 KGHSH and CDR2 LQKENI.

The J gene is TRBJ1-1, the V gene TRBV27; D possibly corresponds to TRBD1 (6 bases). Trimming removed 6 bases from V and 5 bases from J, with 16 bases in between. This CDR3 is 14 amino acids long. Germline V gene lookup returns CDR1 MNHEY and CDR2 SMNVEV (reference sequence). CDR3: CASRHGGARTEAFF. In DNA, the CDR3 is TGTGCCAGCAGACACGGGGGCGCAAGGACTGAAGCTTTCTTT.

The chain uses TRBV18 and TRBJ2-5; TRBD2 matches 7 bases. With V trimmed by 5 bases and J by 3 bases, 6 bases remained unmatched. CDR3 length: 14 residues. Germline assignment: CDR1 KGHSH and CDR2 LQKENI. The CDR3 loop reads CASSSTSLEETQYF. CDR3 bases: TGTGCCAGCTCATCGACTAGCCTCGAAGAGACCCAGTACTTC. Combining the CDR3 with reference TRBV18 and TRBJ2-5 gives the whole variable domain NAGVMQNPRHLVRRRGQEARLRCSPMKGHSHVYWYRQLPEEGLKFMVYLQKENIIDESGMPKERFSAEFPKEGPSILRIQQVVRGDSAAYFCASSSTSLEETQYFGPGTRLLVL.

V gene TRBV18 combines with J gene TRBJ1-6; D not certain. The CDR3 runs to 13 residues. Per germline, CDR1 KGHSH and CDR2 LQKENI. V was pared by 3 bases and J by 8 bases, with 8 bases between. The CDR3 bases are TGTGCCAGCTCACCCCGTAAGGATTCACCCCTCCACTTT. It is translated as CASSPRKDSPLHF.

The gene calls are TRBV5-8 and TRBJ1-1; D might be TRBD1 (5 bases). The germline gives CDR1 SGHTS, CDR2 YDEGEE. V lost 2 bases to trimming and J lost 1 base, with 18 bases between them. The CDR3 covers 17 residues. The CDR3 nucleotides read TGTGCCAGCAGCTTCTATAGGGGTGTAACTCAGAACACTGAAGCTTTCTTT. Translation gives CASSFYRGVTQNTEAFF.

V gene TRBV2 combines with J gene TRBJ2-1, with TRBD2 matching over 8 bases. Trimming took 7 bases from V and 11 from J; bases not matched to a gene: 7. The CDR3 is made up of 12 amino acids. Germline assignment: CDR1 SNHLY and CDR2 FYNNEI. Here the CDR3 reads CASTLAGTKQFF. CDR3 coding DNA: TGTGCCAGCACCTTAGCGGGGACGAAGCAGTTCTTC.

Of note for this clone: The junction does not match germline at one end; this may be a read error. This CDR3 reads CASSRDRGSSNF. CDR3 nucleotides: TGTGCCAGCAGTCGTGACAGGGGTTCCTCGAATTTT. The chain combines TRBV7-9 with TRBJ2-3; 8 bases map to TRBD1. Germline loops: CDR1 SEHNR, CDR2 FQNEAQ (reference sequence). The CDR3 covers 12 residues. Variable domain in full (rest from reference TRBV7-9 and TRBJ2-3): DTGVSQNPRHKITKRGQNVTFRCDPISEHNRLYWYRQTLGQGPEFLTYFQNEAQLEKSRLLSDRFSAERPKGSFSTLEIQRTEQGDSAMYLCASSRDRGSSNFGPGTRLTVL.

The chain recombines TRBV7-9 with TRBJ1-1; no definite D call. V lost 4 bases and J lost 2, with 8 bases in between. This CDR3 region has 13 residues. The germline V gene has CDR1 SEHNR and CDR2 FQNEAQ (reference sequence). The CDR3 loop reads CASSSEENTEAFF. The CDR3 DNA sequence: TGTGCCAGCAGCTCCGAAGAAAACACTGAAGCTTTCTTT. The variable domain in full, with the rest retrieved from reference TRBV7-9 and TRBJ1-1, is DTGVSQNPRHKITKRGQNVTFRCDPISEHNRLYWYRQTLGQGPEFLTYFQNEAQLEKSRLLSDRFSAERPKGSFSTLEIQRTEQGDSAMYLCASSSEENTEAFFGQGTRLTVV.

The V gene is TRBV5-1, the J gene TRBJ1-5; D is unclear. The germline CDR1 and CDR2 sequences are SGHRS and YFSETQ. V shed 4 bases and J shed 0 bases, with 11 bases lying between them. The CDR3 sequence is 15 residues long. CDR3 DNA sequence: TGCGCCAGCAGCCCACTCCCGGGTAGCAATCAGCCCCAGCATTTT. This encodes CASSPLPGSNQPQHF.